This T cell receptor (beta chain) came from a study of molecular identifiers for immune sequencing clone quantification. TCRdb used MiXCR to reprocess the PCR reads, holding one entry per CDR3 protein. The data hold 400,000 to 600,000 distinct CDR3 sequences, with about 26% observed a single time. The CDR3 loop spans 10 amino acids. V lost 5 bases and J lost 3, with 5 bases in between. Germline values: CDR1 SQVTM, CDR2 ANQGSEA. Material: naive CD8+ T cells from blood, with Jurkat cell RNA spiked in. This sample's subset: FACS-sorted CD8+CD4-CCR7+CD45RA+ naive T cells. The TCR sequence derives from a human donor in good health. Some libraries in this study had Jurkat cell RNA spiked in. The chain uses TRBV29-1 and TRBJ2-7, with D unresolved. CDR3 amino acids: CSVTDYEQYF. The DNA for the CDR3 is TGCAGCGTTACCGACTACGAGCAGTACTTC.